This T cell receptor (beta chain) was identified during a study of blood T cell repertoires in COVID-19 (TCRdb year 2020). Regarding the complete study: Samples covering the acute and convalescent phases of COVID-19 were provided by collaborators in the United States, Italy and Spain. The material from the prospective study consisted of cDNA or gDNA derived from T cells, B-cell-depleted T cells, or PBMCs. The dataset comprised deeply sampled blood TCRbeta repertoires from subjects exposed to, actively infected with, or recovered from COVID-19. The repertoires were made available in a free public database intended to serve as a resource for research on the immune response to SARS-CoV-2. Samples were obtained from the ongoing ImmuneRACE study (first 160 participants) and from 1,254 subjects provided by 6 global collaborators. The sample metadata nearly always contained a de-identified subject ID, COVID-19 status, age in years and sex. HLA class I and class II types, where available, came from metadata supplied by the sample provider rather than from assay-based typing.

TCRbeta CDR3 regions were amplified from genomic DNA using the immunoSEQ Assay, a bias-controlled multiplex PCR. In the paper's pipeline: The number of nucleated cells in each sample was estimated by amplification of reference gene primers within the assay. Sequence reads were collapsed and filtered to measure the absolute abundance of every unique TCRbeta CDR3 rearrangement. For each sample, productive Simpson clonality was calculated as the square root of Simpson's diversity index across productive rearrangements. Held by TCRdb, this immuneACCESS table contains in-frame sequences only and omits some clones. Under half of the omission traces to an unresolved V gene where checked; the cause of the rest is unknown. V, J and clone size are taken as reported in that table, and D and trimming were inferred from the DNA itself. The sample records 70,000 to 100,000 clones, more than 80% of which are singletons. The ten most abundant clones make up about 10% of the sample.

Overall study results and their limits: The quantity of clinical and demographic metadata differed by source and by participant and was supplied without curation.

Each collaborating institution followed its own protocols to collect whole blood in K2EDTA tubes. For TCRbeta analysis, collaborators shipped samples in one of three forms: frozen whole blood, isolated PBMCs, or DNA extracted from either of those sample types. V has 11 bases trimmed and J has 4 bases trimmed; junction bases matching no gene number 8. Based on the germline V gene, the CDR1 and CDR2 sequences are MDHEN and SYDVKM. The CDR3 runs 13 amino acids, cysteine and phenylalanine included. Just CDR3 DNA is preserved here, 39 bases in frame from base 1. With respect to this clone: The target of this receptor is not known. The input lacks base qualities; no much larger clone sits a single base away.

Source material: peripheral blood. This chain is built from TRBV28 and TRBJ1-1, with TRBD1 matching 9 junction bases. This sequence originates from a human donor in a cohort sampled during active COVID-19. The DNA reads TGTGCCTCTCAACAGGGGGCCAGCACTGAAGCTTTCTTT. It is translated as CASQQGASTEAFF.